This T cell receptor beta chain was profiled in a study of blood T cells in healthy people across ages. This clonotype was picked up a small number of times. One end of the junction varies from germline; a read error may be responsible. Through a sample-barcoded 5' primer and a J-beta primer mix, a second PCR was run for roughly 7 to 11 cycles. TCRdb redid the calling of the 5' RACE reads with MiXCR, one entry per CDR3 protein. Among 550,000 to 650,000 distinct CDR3 sequences listed, about 26% were seen once. The V gene's germline CDR1 is SGHRS and CDR2 YFSETQ. The CDR3 spans 14 residues. This same sample was also taken into another study, of T cells of mothers and their children. Per that study: Samples were obtained from three healthy Caucasian mothers and their six children.

The clonotype originates from a boy younger than 10 in good health. Sequences were obtained from blood. The V and J genes are TRBV5-1 and TRBJ2-5; 7 positions agree with TRBD1. The CDR3 region has the DNA TGCGCCAGCAGCCGACAGGGCTCCGGGGAGACCCAGTATTTC. Protein product: CASSRQGSGETQYF.